What follows is one TCR beta chain and its context. Antigen unknown. One end of the junction does not line up with germline, which may come from a read error. This record belongs to a study of tumor-infiltrating lymphocytes in primary liver carcinoma. Study outcomes and limitations: In tumor-adjacent and tumor-blood pairs, overlap was lower than in tumor region pairs. Top clones occupying all five tumor regions numbered only about 7-24%. A significantly higher top-250-clone fraction was found in tumors than in blood (p = 0.039).

Per the germline V gene, CDR1 is SGHAT and CDR2 is FQNNGV. CDR3 size: 16 residues. RNA and DNA were co-extracted from roughly 20-30 mg of unsorted bulk tissue. Among the patients, all had chronic HBV infection and none had been treated. Constant-region priming of about 500 ng total RNA yielded TCR beta cDNA. Construction of TCR beta libraries relied on three successive nested multiplex PCR rounds employing slightly modified ARM-PCR. The study ran its first two PCR rounds for roughly 11 cycles each, using TRBV1-TRBV30 forward primers and a C-beta reverse primer. TCRdb independently ran MiXCR on the multiplex PCR reads; one entry per CDR3 protein. Of approximately 22,000 distinct CDR3 sequences listed, roughly 78% were seen once; the top ten hold 41%.

The sequence came from a man aged 40-55 years with primary liver carcinoma and hepatitis B virus infection. The gene calls are TRBV11-2 and TRBJ1-6; D unclear. The sample consisted of liver tumor tissue from sampling region 1. Subset denoted: tumor region T1, superior pole. CDR3 loop: CPSSLHLSSQFRTLHF. CDR3 nucleotides: TGTCCCAGCAGCTTACATCTCAGCAGCCAATTCAGAACCCTCCACTTT.